The 12 T cell receptor beta chains below all came from one sample that was sequenced in a study of T cells in Graves' hyperthyroidism and ophthalmopathy (dated by TCRdb to about 2019). The receptor library was made with multiplex PCR. Sequencing used an Illumina HiSeq 2000. TCR beta CDR3 regions were amplified from RNA transcripts. The first round of RT-PCR for the TCR CDR3 was performed with the HTBI primer set and the Qiagen OneStep RT-PCR kit. TCRdb trimmed public reads at Q25 via fastp, called clones via MiXCR and kept in-frame beta chains. CDR3 protein sequences are deduplicated, and each keeps its most common genes and DNA. A total of a few hundred thousand distinct CDR3 sequences appear in this sample, 35% to 55% of them only once. Of the sample, 15% to 20% is held by the ten largest clones. The sample was peripheral blood or thyroid tissue (not recorded which). These receptors were collected from an adult woman with Graves' disease, either hyperthyroidism or ophthalmopathy (not recorded which).

This clonotype has ten or more counts. The chain has TRBV6-6 and TRBJ2-5; D remains ambiguous. Per germline, CDR1 MNHNY and CDR2 SVGAGI (reference sequence). The CDR3 is 17 residues long. Deletions cut 2 bases from V and 2 bases from J, with 18 bases between. The CDR3 loop reads CASSYPPSIAVQETQYF. Here the CDR3 DNA reads TGTGCCAGCAGTTACCCCCCGAGTATTGCGGTTCAAGAGACCCAGTACTTC.

This clonotype came up once. The genes are TRBV7-9 and TRBJ2-7; the match to TRBD2 covers 10 bases. The CDR3 has 14 amino acids. Unmatched junction bases numbered 7, after V lost 5 bases and J lost 6 bases. Per the germline V gene, CDR1 is SEHNR and CDR2 is FQNEAQ (reference sequence). CDR3: CASSKAGGPPEQYF. DNA of the CDR3: TGTGCCAGCAGCAAAGCGGGAGGGCCTCCCGAGCAGTACTTC.

The genes are TRBV5-4 and TRBJ2-3; maybe TRBD2 (6 bases). The CDR3 length is 16 residues. Germline CDR1 and CDR2: SGHNT and YYREEE (reference sequence). V was pared by 6 bases and J by 4 bases, with 21 bases between. This CDR3 reads CASTWWEAFESDTQYF. Written as DNA, the CDR3 is TGTGCCAGCACCTGGTGGGAGGCGTTCGAATCAGATACGCAGTATTTT. The entire variable domain, with the rest obtained from reference TRBV5-4 and TRBJ2-3, is as follows: ETGVTQSPTHLIKTRGQQVTLRCSSQSGHNTVSWYQQALGQGPQFIFQYYREEENGRGNFPPRFSGLQFPNYSSELNVNALELDDSALYLCASTWWEAFESDTQYFGPGTRLTVL.

This chain uses TRBV2 with TRBJ2-7; the D is unclear. This CDR3 spans 15 amino acids. Looked up from germline, CDR1 is SNHLY and CDR2 is FYNNEI. Deletions cut 6 bases from V and 5 bases from J, with 20 bases between. The CDR3 sequence: CASSQNLGMLHEQYF. In DNA, the CDR3 is TGTGCCAGCAGCCAAAACCTGGGAATGCTGCACGAGCAGTACTTC.

This chain joins TRBV29-1 and TRBJ1-2; 10 bases line up with TRBD1. Germline V gives CDR1 SQVTM, CDR2 ANQGSEA. The V gene end was trimmed by 6 bases and the J gene end by 0 bases; junction bases not matched to a gene: 7. The CDR3 spans 15 residues. This CDR3 reads CSVSTGGSSNYGYTF. The CDR3 DNA reads as TGCAGCGTCTCGACAGGGGGCTCCTCTAACTATGGCTACACCTTC. The variable domain in full, completed from reference TRBV29-1 and TRBJ1-2, reads SAVISQKPSRDICQRGTSLTIQCQVDSQVTMMFWYRQQPGQSLTLIATANQGSEATYESGFVIDKFPISRPNLTFSTLTVSNMSPEDSSIYLCSVSTGGSSNYGYTFGSGTRLTVV.

This chain links TRBV10-2 with TRBJ1-6; 9 bases line up with TRBD1. J was trimmed by 8 bases and V by 6 bases; bases with no gene match: 8. Germline CDR1 and CDR2: WSHSY and SAAADI. This CDR3 spans 15 amino acids. CDR3 nucleotides: TGCGCCAGCAGGGCCAGCGGGACAGGGTATTCACCCCTCCACTTT. It yields the protein CASRASGTGYSPLHF.

The chain couples TRBV24-1 to TRBJ1-2, with a weak D call TRBD1 (5 bases). CDR1 and CDR2 from the germline V gene are KGHDR and SFDVKD. CDR3 size: 17 residues. Deletions cut 1 base from V and 1 base from J, with 15 bases between. The CDR3 loop is CATSDLGPLQGNYGYTF. For the CDR3, the DNA is TGTGCCACCAGTGATTTAGGTCCCCTTCAGGGTAACTATGGCTACACCTTC.

Note on this clonotype: One end of the junction varies from germline; a read error may be responsible. The V and J genes are TRBV28 and TRBJ2-6, with a possible D match to TRBD1 (5 bases). The V gene's germline CDR1 is MDHEN and CDR2 SYDVKM. The CDR3 runs 12 residues. CDR3 DNA: TGTGCCAGCAGATTAGGGGACAACGTCCTGACTTTC. As protein: CASRLGDNVLTF.

This clonotype was seen only a few times. DNA of the CDR3: TGTGCCAGCAGCAGGACTAGCGGAAGCCAAGAGACCCAGTACTTC. Translated: CASSRTSGSQETQYF. The chain recombines TRBV12-3 or TRBV12-4 with TRBJ2-5; 10 nucleotides match TRBD2. Trimming took 6 bases from V and 1 from J; bases not matched to a gene: 5. The CDR3 covers 15 residues.

This clonotype was picked up many times. The J gene is TRBJ1-3, the V gene TRBV20-1; TRBD1 matches 7 bases. Trimming removed 6 bases from V and 15 bases from J; junction bases left unmatched: 11. The CDR3 contains 11 residues. Germline CDR1 and CDR2: DFQATT and SNEGSKA (reference sequence). This CDR3 is CSAHSGDRRYF. CDR3 nucleotides: TGCAGTGCCCACTCTGGGGACAGAAGATATTTT.

The CDR3 bases are TGTGCCAGCAGCGAGACAGGGCGAGGCTACACCTTC. Its protein is CASSETGRGYTF. V usage is TRBV7-9 and J usage is TRBJ1-2; 7 bases align to TRBD1. V was pared by 5 bases and J by 8 bases, with 5 bases of the junction left unmatched. The length of the CDR3 is 12 residues. CDR1 and CDR2 (germline): SEHNR, FQNEAQ (reference sequence).

This chain connects TRBV7-2 to TRBJ1-2; D ambiguous. This CDR3 spans 13 amino acids. Trimming stripped 5 bases from V and 6 bases from J, with 13 bases between. The germline CDR1 and CDR2 sequences are SGHTA and FQGNSA. DNA for the CDR3: TGTGCCAGCAGCCCTCGGGCCAGGAATGGCTACACCTTC. Protein sequence: CASSPRARNGYTF.